These 12 T cell receptor beta chains share one sample of origin, sequenced in a study of T cells after yellow fever vaccination. TCRdb processed the 5' RACE reads anew with MiXCR; each CDR3 protein has one entry. Of about 400,000 distinct CDR3 sequences listed, approximately 6% are singletons. Specimen: PBMCs, collected 5 days after the yellow fever booster vaccination. The receptors were gathered from a young man who received the YFV17D yellow fever vaccine.

This clonotype occurred many times. The rearrangement uses TRBV5-6 and TRBJ2-1; no clear D gene. Between the trimmed V and J ends, which lost 4 bases and 10 bases, there was a span of 12 bases. Looked up from germline, CDR1 is SGHDT and CDR2 is YYEEEE. There are 12 residues in the CDR3. CDR3 amino acids: CASSARRFEQFF. The CDR3 nucleotides are TGTGCCAGCAGCGCTAGACGGTTCGAGCAGTTCTTC.

This clonotype showed up just a few times. V is TRBV6-2 or TRBV6-3 and J is TRBJ2-1, with TRBD2 as a possible D gene (5 bases). CDR3 length: 12 amino acids. Germline CDR1 is MNHEY and CDR2 is SVGEGT. Trimming removed 0 bases from V and 8 bases from J, with 5 bases in between. The chain's CDR3 is CASSYSRDEQFF. CDR3 nucleotide sequence: TGTGCCAGCAGTTACTCGAGGGATGAGCAGTTCTTC.

This clonotype was seen many times. The V gene is TRBV6-1, the J gene TRBJ1-5; weak D call: TRBD1 (5 bases). The germline V gene encodes CDR1 MNHNS and CDR2 SASEGT. The CDR3 consists of 15 residues. V gave up 6 bases and J gave up 3 bases, with 15 bases separating them. The CDR3, as DNA: TGTGCCAGCAGACTGGGTCAGGGATACAATCAGCCCCAGCATTTT. As protein: CASRLGQGYNQPQHF.

This clonotype was observed a few times. This chain joins TRBV6-5 and TRBJ2-5; the D gene could be TRBD1 or TRBD2 (5 bases each). Germline V gene sequence: CDR1 MNHEY, CDR2 SVGAGI. With 0 bases removed from V and 5 bases from J, the gap between germline ends came to 16 bases. This CDR3 is built from 16 residues. CDR3 protein: CASSYSNTGTTETQYF. Written as DNA, the CDR3 is TGTGCCAGCAGTTACTCGAACACCGGGACGACTGAGACCCAGTACTTC.

The gene calls are TRBV24-1 and TRBJ2-2; TRBD2 matches 10 bases. Germline V lookup: CDR1 KGHDR, CDR2 SFDVKD. The V segment lost 4 bases and the J segment 3 bases; nucleotides outside the gene matches: 10. There are 18 residues in the CDR3. For the CDR3, the DNA is TGTGCCACCAGTGAGCTTGGACTAGCGGCTTCGGACACCGGGGAGCTGTTTTTT. Protein: CATSELGLAASDTGELFF.

This clonotype was seen a handful of times. CDR3 protein: CASSQGRGYSYNEQFF. The CDR3 nucleotides read TGTGCCAGCAGCCAAGGCAGGGGATACTCCTACAATGAGCAGTTCTTC. The chain uses TRBV7-6 and TRBJ2-1; perhaps TRBD1 as D (6 bases). Germline V gives CDR1 SGHVS, CDR2 FNYEAQ. There are 16 residues in the CDR3. The germline V and J ends were trimmed by 5 bases and 0 bases, with 14 bases remaining between them. The full variable domain, in which reference TRBV7-6 and TRBJ2-1 provide the parts outside the CDR3, is GAGVSQSPRYKVTKRGQDVALRCDPISGHVSLYWYRQALGQGPEFLTYFNYEAQQDKSGLPNDRFSAERPEGSISTLTIQRTEQRDSAMYRCASSQGRGYSYNEQFFGPGTRLTVL.

J is TRBJ2-3 and V is TRBV20-1; 10 bases map to TRBD2. The junction had 5 bases not matched to a gene; V was cut back by 5 bases and J by 3 bases. The CDR3 runs to 14 residues. Germline values: CDR1 DFQATT, CDR2 SNEGSKA (reference sequence). The CDR3 nucleotides are TGCAGTGCTTTACTAGCGGGAAAGACAGATACGCAGTATTTT. Translating it yields CSALLAGKTDTQYF.

The rearrangement uses TRBV5-4 and TRBJ2-3; D is perhaps TRBD2 (6 bases). CDR3 length: 16 amino acids. Germline CDR1 reads SGHNT; CDR2 reads YYREEE (reference sequence). The V gene lost 4 bases and the J gene lost 0 bases, with 15 bases spanning the gap. CDR3 sequence reads: CASSQSSVSSTDTQYF. The CDR3 bases are TGTGCCAGCAGCCAATCTAGCGTCTCGAGCACAGATACGCAGTATTTT. The variable domain in full, completed from reference TRBV5-4 and TRBJ2-3, reads ETGVTQSPTHLIKTRGQQVTLRCSSQSGHNTVSWYQQALGQGPQFIFQYYREEENGRGNFPPRFSGLQFPNYSSELNVNALELDDSALYLCASSQSSVSSTDTQYFGPGTRLTVL.

The rearrangement links TRBV18 to TRBJ2-1, with D tentatively TRBD1 (5 bases). The CDR3 has 16 amino acids. V shed 3 bases and J shed 8 bases, with 20 bases lying between them. In germline, CDR1 is KGHSH, CDR2 LQKENI. This chain's CDR3 is CASSPLVREMLHEQFF. CDR3 bases: TGTGCCAGCTCACCCCTTGTCAGGGAAATGCTGCATGAGCAGTTCTTC. The full variable domain, completed using reference TRBV18 and TRBJ2-1, is NAGVMQNPRHLVRRRGQEARLRCSPMKGHSHVYWYRQLPEEGLKFMVYLQKENIIDESGMPKERFSAEFPKEGPSILRIQQVVRGDSAAYFCASSPLVREMLHEQFFGPGTRLTVL.

The rearrangement uses TRBV19 and TRBJ1-5; D is ambiguous. The length of the CDR3 is 15 residues. Germline V gene sequence: CDR1 LNHDA, CDR2 SQIVND (reference sequence). The V gene lost 5 bases and the J gene lost 9 bases, with 20 bases spanning the gap. The CDR3 DNA sequence: TGTGCCAGTAGTCCCGGGCAGATGGATCATGTGCCCCAGCATTTT. Protein: CASSPGQMDHVPQHF.

This clonotype showed up just a few times. The chain carries TRBV4-2 and TRBJ2-1; no reliable D call. Germline-derived CDR1 and CDR2 are LGHNA and YNFKEQ. The CDR3 length is 12 residues. Between the trimmed V and J ends, which lost 2 bases and 9 bases, there was a span of 8 bases. The CDR3, as DNA: TGTGCCAGCAGCCAAAACATCCCTGAGCAGTTCTTC. Translation: CASSQNIPEQFF.

The rearrangement links TRBV18 to TRBJ2-3; D uncertain. Per the germline V gene, CDR1 is KGHSH and CDR2 is LQKENI. This CDR3 is built from 13 residues. Trimming removed 0 bases from V and 5 bases from J, with 6 bases in between. For the CDR3, the DNA is TGTGCCAGCTCACCACCGAACAGAGATACGCAGTATTTT. Translated: CASSPPNRDTQYF.